This T cell receptor beta chain was recorded in a study of cytomegalovirus exposure and HLA in healthy donors (dated by TCRdb to about 2017). Broadly, across the study: An earlier analysis of approximately 640 of the donors reported roughly 300 Gb of sequence data and some 120 million unique TCR beta sequences from around 200 million T cells. Among roughly 400 genotyped donors of the cohort, an average of around 240,000 unique TCR beta nucleotide sequences were sequenced per donor, around a sixth of them non-productive. A later analysis re-analyzed previously published TCR beta repertoires from 660 or so donors and added high-resolution HLA genotyping to study TCR occurrence patterns. Every repertoire in the discovery cohort had been generated on one and the same sequencing platform. Donor age, sex, ethnicity and CMV serostatus were compiled alongside the repertoire data. About 280 gigabases of sequencing data and 91 million or so unique TCR sequences made up an early release that covered several hundred HLA-typed donors. In the later analysis, no new phenotypic data were used to find candidate immune exposures; instead, reliance was placed on TCR beta sequences and their occurrence across donors. In addition to the first cohort of 650 to 800 subjects, a separate validation cohort of 130 or so different subjects was used. High-throughput TCR immunosequencing, statistical association of individual TCRs with disease status, and machine learning were combined to predict cytomegalovirus infection status. The aim of the study was to test whether cataloging public T cell receptors could identify signatures of past pathogen exposure. In an earlier analysis of roughly 540 of the donors, high-throughput TCR beta sequencing was used to judge whether each TCR beta V gene segment behaved as functional or pseudogenic. Typing coverage varied by locus: about 620-630 donors for A, B, C, DRB1 and DQB1; approximately 560 for DQA1; 600 to 610 for DPA1; roughly 450 for DPB1. A few DR-DQ haplotypes were handled as single units for association and clustering because linkage in the cohort was strong. HLA typing covered class I and class II loci at four-digit resolution. The T cell repertoires of under 750 subjects were profiled by immunosequencing and related to cytomegalovirus serostatus. Among the roughly 400 genotyped donors, approximately 82% belonged to the genetic ancestry cluster associated with self-reported Caucasian donors. A later genetic analysis used genome-wide SNP genotypes for about 65% of the roughly 700 donors, treating that subset as a discovery cohort. Study-wide findings and limitations: Specific HLA alleles were associated with 15,000 to 20,000 TCR beta sequences at a false discovery rate of 0.05 in a later analysis. This cohort had only TCR beta chains sequenced, and the lack of alpha or paired-chain data limited which features could be detected. Roughly uniform sequencing depth across donors was assumed in presence/absence analyses, although this assumption may not hold. Correlated functional status among segregating V segments might be attributable to linkage disequilibrium, but an unknown experimental factor could not be ruled out. Compared with equally common non-associated chains, HLA-associated TCR beta chains in a later analysis were more clonally expanded and had lower generation probabilities. An earlier analysis of around 540 of the donors showed that most TCR beta V segments appeared in productive rearrangements either about 90% or about 30% of the time, which broadly matched IMGT annotations. The sequencing pipeline was judged likely to have produced a cluster of highly shared sequence variants as a technical artifact. A later analysis reported that several top co-occurrence clusters appeared linked to parvovirus B19, influenza, CMV and Epstein-Barr virus. The authors suggested that the approach could potentially be generalized to other disease states and immunological phenotypes. In vitro tests confirmed that a few of the cytomegalovirus-associated TCR beta chains recognize cytomegalovirus antigens. When HLA alleles, especially DR and DQ, strongly co-occurred, attributing TCR associations to individual alleles was difficult. The study listed around 160 TCR beta chains as associated with cytomegalovirus. A later genetic analysis associated a missense DCLRE1C variant with V-gene and J-gene trimming of TCR beta chains, and an independent cohort replicated the association. A further reported finding was that TCR beta sequences accurately predicted the HLA-A and HLA-B alleles for most subjects in the first cohort. Because the 87-base-pair reads could not distinguish some IMGT-functional V segments, including TRBV6-2 and TRBV6-3, those segments were excluded. In both the original and validation cohorts, the classifier was reported to diagnose cytomegalovirus status with high specificity and sensitivity. In a later genetic analysis, fewer N-insertions in productive TCRs were reported among donors in an Asian-associated ancestry cluster than the approximately 710-donor mean. Because HLA typing was missing for some donors at each locus, association tests included only the typed subset. For the cohort, immune exposure information was limited to CMV serostatus. While some public TCRs were present in many individuals, most TCR sequences turned up only very rarely across donors. The earlier analysis of almost 600 of the donors excluded 15 to 20 rarely observed V segments, including chromosome 9 orphons, because counts were too low. A later analysis found that most CMV-associated TCR beta chains appeared HLA-restricted, with HLA associations seemingly driven largely by CMV exposure. In a later analysis, the rate of TCR association differed among HLA loci, with DRB1 alleles having the most associated TCRs and HLA-C alleles having the fewest.

Library preparation was by the immunoSEQ multiplex PCR assay. For the multiplex PCR, a mixture combining 60 forward primers for TCR Vbeta segments and 13 reverse primers for TCR Jbeta segments was used. Amplification of the CDR3 region of rearranged TCR beta genes was performed with a multiplex PCR assay on genomic DNA. The amplified TCR beta libraries were sequenced on the Illumina HiSeq System as 87-base-pair reads. Processing in the source paper ran as follows. A later analysis counted some 80 million unique TCR beta chains across the 550 to 800 repertoires, and 10 million to 12 million of these chains were shared by at least two donors. A nearest-neighbor algorithm error-corrected the raw reads and collapsed the reads into unique sequences, merging closely related sequences to remove PCR and sequencing errors. CDR3 sequences were aligned to IMGT reference sequences to assign V, D and J gene segments. For a sequence to be retained, a match of at least six nucleotides was required to both a V gene segment and a J gene segment. A rearrangement was called productive if the CDR3 had no stop codons and remained in frame with V and J, and every other rearrangement was called non-productive. Following IMGT convention, CDR3 was defined as the stretch from the second conserved V-encoded cysteine to the conserved J-encoded phenylalanine. The earlier analysis of 500 to 750 of the donors excluded any sequence lacking an unambiguous match to a single V gene segment. In an earlier analysis of approximately 500 of the donors, a V segment was called functional when productive rearrangements were above 56.7%, and segregating when the standard deviation between donors exceeded 5%. A statistical classification framework was built for diagnosing cytomegalovirus status from the catalog of TCR beta chain sequences. In a later analysis, TCR nucleotide sequences were compared against IMGT/GENE-DB human TR gene sequences so that V and J genes could be assigned. In a later analysis, CDR3 sequences and most-parsimonious VDJ recombination scenarios were assigned using the TCRdist pipeline. In a later analysis, each TCR beta chain was defined by its CDR3 amino acid sequence together with its V-gene family, and reads without a unique V-gene family were excluded. To address suspected cross-contamination and a sequencing artifact, a later analysis removed around 590 highly shared, low-generation-probability nucleotide sequences. For each public chain, a later analysis derived a clonal expansion index from normalized ranks of inferred template counts within each repertoire. In a later analysis, generation probabilities were computed using a VDJ recombination model fitted to out-of-frame rearrangements, and the results were checked against IGoR. Hypergeometric tests were used in a later analysis to score TCR-TCR, TCR-HLA and TCR-CMV co-occurrence, with a repertoire-size bias correction applied to the TCR pairs. False discovery rates were estimated in a later analysis by permuting HLA or CMV assignments 20 times. In a later analysis, co-occurring TCRs were grouped with DBSCAN, and TCRdist sequence similarity was added when clustering was performed within HLA-allele-positive subsets. Co-occurrence clustering excluded repertoires with fewer than 30,000 or more than 120,000 public chains, plus five with anomalous nucleotide sharing. The immuneACCESS repertoire file appears here via TCRdb, limited to in-frame rearrangements. These files lack a portion of the clones; in checked studies, under half of the deficit traces to unresolved V genes, and the cause of the others is not known. V, J and clone size are those of that table, while D and trimming were read from the DNA. The sample includes around 170,000 clones, with approximately 88% observed a single time. Of the sample, over 1.5% is held by the ten largest clones.

This clone was found a few times. Its target antigen remains unknown. The record has no base qualities; no much larger clone is one base away. After removal of 5 bases from V and 4 bases from J, the junction retains 5 bases not matched to a gene. The CDR3, cysteine through phenylalanine, is 14 amino acids long. Of the read, only the CDR3 DNA is kept; its 42 bases are in frame from base 1. The CDR1 and CDR2 encoded by the germline V gene (reference sequence) are MNHNY and SVGAGI. The cohort consisted of more than 650 healthy bone marrow donors. Cohort members were all nominally healthy when sampled, although unrecorded immune exposures were likely present. The donor tested CMV seronegative and was one of the 352 seronegative cohort members. Every donor gave a peripheral blood sample, and the peripheral blood mononuclear cells from that sample were used for TCR beta sequencing. The Qiagen DNeasy Blood Extraction Kit was used to extract genomic DNA from the blood cell samples.

This TCR was recovered from a woman between 18 and 29 years old in good health and CMV-seronegative. The chain links TRBV6-6 with TRBJ1-5, and TRBD1 aligns with 7 junction nucleotides. The source material was PBMCs. The CDR3 is CASSPGQFNQPQHF. The sequenced DNA is TGTGCCAGCAGTCCGGGACAGTTTAATCAGCCCCAGCATTTT.